This is a list of T cell receptor beta chains from one sample in a study of cytomegalovirus exposure and HLA in healthy donors. Libraries were prepared by immunoSEQ multiplex PCR; TCRdb keeps only in-frame clonotypes and omits some of them. The data contain about 140,000 clones, about 80% of them singletons. The sample taken for sequencing was PBMCs. All receptors come from a man aged 30 to 45 in good health and CMV-seronegative. CDR3s include the opening cysteine and the closing phenylalanine or tryptophan. D genes are given only for firm matches.

D gene,J gene,V gene,CDR3 protein,CDR3 DNA
TRBD2,TRBJ2-7,TRBV2,CASSKGLAGYEQYF,TGTGCCAGCTCTAAGGGGCTAGCGGGTTACGAGCAGTACTTC
.,TRBJ2-1,TRBV10-3,CAISEWSLADNEQFF,TGTGCCATCAGTGAGTGGAGTTTAGCGGACAATGAGCAGTTCTTC
TRBD1,TRBJ1-1,TRBV25-1,CASSGQGGNTEAFF,TGTGCCAGCAGTGGACAGGGCGGGAACACTGAAGCTTTCTTT
.,TRBJ2-7,TRBV9,CASSFFPGGSGEQYF,TGTGCCAGCAGCTTCTTCCCAGGGGGGTCGGGCGAGCAGTACTTC
.,TRBJ2-3,TRBV27,CASSFGDTQYF,TGTGCCAGCAGTTTCGGGGATACGCAGTATTTT
.,TRBJ1-2,TRBV27,CASSLSGSGYGYTF,TGTGCCAGCAGTTTAAGCGGGTCTGGCTATGGCTACACCTTC
.,TRBJ1-2,TRBV29-1,CSVYGLNYGYTF,TGCAGCGTTTACGGTTTGAACTATGGCTACACCTTC
TRBD1,TRBJ2-2,TRBV5-4,CASTLGQGFTGELFF,TGTGCCAGCACCCTCGGACAGGGATTTACCGGGGAGCTGTTTTTT
TRBD2,TRBJ2-1,TRBV19,CASSMTTSGSYNEQFF,TGTGCCAGTAGTATGACCACTAGCGGGTCTTACAATGAGCAGTTCTTC
TRBD2,TRBJ2-7,TRBV7-9,CAWEGTAYEQYF,TGTGCCTGGGAGGGGACGGCCTACGAGCAGTACTTC
.,TRBJ1-2,TRBV28,CASSRGGDVCGYTF,TGTGCCAGCTCCCGGGGAGGGGATGTTTGTGGCTACACCTTC
TRBD1,TRBJ1-5,TRBV6-1,CASSGSGTGVQPQHF,TGTGCCAGCAGTGGTTCCGGGACAGGGGTTCAGCCCCAGCATTTT
TRBD2,TRBJ2-1,TRBV5-1,CASSLAGVGNEQFF,TGCGCCAGCAGCCTAGCGGGAGTAGGGAATGAGCAGTTCTTC